A selection of T cell receptor beta chains follows, all from one sample in a study of PD-L1 blockade in urothelial cancer. This table comes from immunoSEQ multiplex PCR, and its TCRdb copy is limited to in-frame clones, with some not included. The data show under 70,000 clones, 88% seen once. Here the sequenced sample was PBMCs, taken around atezolizumab (anti-PD-L1) treatment. These receptors came from a man in his sixties with urothelial cancer. Each CDR3 is given with its conserved first and last residue. The order of the fields is J gene, V gene, D gene, clone size, CDR3 protein, CDR3 DNA. D genes are given only for firm matches. Size values are once, few and many counts, or a class for expanded clones, and some rows have none.

>TRBJ2-1|TRBV4-3|TRBD1|NA
CASSQDFRQGADEQFF
TGCGCCAGCAGCCAAGATTTCCGACAGGGGGCCGATGAGCAGTTCTTC
>TRBJ1-1|TRBV15|NA|few
CATSRGQNTEAFF
TGTGCCACCAGCAGAGGACAGAACACTGAAGCTTTCTTT
>TRBJ1-1|TRBV5-1|NA|NA
CASSSTGGGKLNTEAFF
TGCGCCAGCAGCTCAACGGGGGGGGGCAAGCTCAACACTGAAGCTTTCTTT
>TRBJ2-7|TRBV2|NA|NA
CASSDRRGINEQYF
TGTGCCAGCAGTGATCGGAGAGGTATCAACGAGCAGTACTTC
>TRBJ2-7|TRBV6-6|NA|NA
CASSYQGHTNYEQYF
TGTGCCAGCAGTTACCAGGGACACACTAACTACGAGCAGTACTTC
>TRBJ2-5|TRBV5-6|TRBD2|NA
CASSLLAGGPQETQYF
TGTGCCAGCAGCCTACTAGCGGGGGGGCCCCAAGAGACCCAGTACTTC
>TRBJ1-4|TRBV7-9|NA|NA
CASSSGAYSEKLFF
TGTGCCAGCAGCTCGGGTGCCTACTCTGAAAAACTGTTTTTT
>TRBJ2-2|TRBV7-7|TRBD2|NA
CASSLASGANTGELFF
TGTGCTAGCAGCTTAGCTAGCGGGGCGAACACCGGGGAGCTGTTTTTT
>TRBJ2-1|TRBV6-1|TRBD1|NA
CASSSSGTGAVEQFF
TGTGCCAGCAGTAGCTCCGGGACAGGTGCGGTTGAGCAGTTCTTC
>TRBJ1-2|TRBV19|TRBD1|few
CASSAARQGSYYGYTF
TGTGCCAGTAGTGCGGCCCGACAGGGGTCTTACTATGGCTACACCTTC
>TRBJ2-1|TRBV7-9|NA|NA
CASSPPGMEQFF
TGTGCCAGCAGCCCCCCGGGTATGGAGCAGTTCTTC
>TRBJ1-1|TRBV21-1|NA|NA
CASSKWKTGENTEAFF
TGTGCCAGCAGCAAATGGAAAACAGGGGAGAACACTGAAGCTTTCTTT
>TRBJ2-7|TRBV7-9|TRBD1|few
CASSYRDSYEQYF
TGTGCCAGCAGCTACAGGGACAGTTACGAGCAGTACTTC
>TRBJ2-3|TRBV5-4|TRBD2|NA
CASTLAGGTDTQYF
TGTGCCAGCACCCTAGCGGGAGGGACAGATACGCAGTATTTT
>TRBJ2-1|TRBV9|NA|NA
CASSVGAGSYNEQFF
TGTGCCAGCAGCGTCGGGGCGGGGTCCTACAATGAGCAGTTCTTC
>TRBJ2-1|TRBV9|TRBD2|NA
CASSVAEKAGGGNEQFF
TGTGCCAGCAGCGTAGCTGAGAAAGCGGGAGGTGGCAATGAGCAGTTCTTC
>TRBJ2-5|TRBV29-1|TRBD2|NA
CSVEDLLAGQETQYF
TGCAGCGTTGAAGATCTGCTAGCGGGCCAAGAGACCCAGTACTTC
>TRBJ2-7|TRBV9|NA|NA
CASSSRGGYEQYF
TGTGCCAGCAGCTCCCGAGGGGGATACGAGCAGTACTTC
>TRBJ1-4|TRBV9|NA|NA
CASSVAGRLNEKLFF
TGTGCCAGCAGCGTAGCGGGTCGCCTTAATGAAAAACTGTTTTTT
>TRBJ2-3|TRBV19|TRBD2|NA
CASSLLGGDTDTQYF
TGTGCCAGTAGCTTGCTGGGAGGGGACACAGATACGCAGTATTTT
>TRBJ2-7|TRBV18|TRBD2|once
CASSPPSGVTYEQYF
TGTGCCAGCTCACCTCCGAGCGGGGTAACCTACGAGCAGTACTTC
>TRBJ2-7|TRBV5-1|NA|NA
CASSLVFDTYSYEQYF
TGCGCCAGCAGCTTGGTGTTCGACACCTACTCCTACGAGCAGTACTTC
>TRBJ2-1|TRBV28|TRBD2|once
CASSPAKILAGGNEQFF
TGTGCCAGCAGTCCGGCGAAAATCCTAGCGGGAGGAAATGAGCAGTTCTTC
>TRBJ2-2|TRBV4-1|NA|NA
CASSPSPGTSTGELFF
TGCGCCAGCAGCCCGAGTCCCGGGACATCCACCGGGGAGCTGTTTTTT
>TRBJ1-2|TRBV19|NA|NA
CASSPASRVDYGYTF
TGTGCCAGTAGTCCTGCTTCCAGGGTCGACTATGGCTACACCTTC
>TRBJ1-2|TRBV6-1|TRBD1|NA
CASSTGGSRYTF
TGTGCCAGCAGTACAGGGGGGTCTCGCTACACCTTC
>TRBJ1-1|TRBV4-2|TRBD1|NA
CASSHSGQGNTEAFF
TGTGCCAGCAGCCATTCGGGACAGGGAAACACTGAAGCTTTCTTT
>TRBJ2-5|TRBV7-9|NA|NA
CASSTGQWVGETQYF
TGTGCCAGCAGCACAGGGCAATGGGTTGGAGAGACCCAGTACTTC
>TRBJ2-1|TRBV7-2|TRBD2|NA
CASSFSLAGVLEQFF
TGTGCCAGCAGCTTTAGTCTAGCGGGAGTGCTTGAGCAGTTCTTC
>TRBJ1-6|TRBV30|TRBD1|NA
CAWSFYRDRVRSPLHF
TGTGCCTGGAGTTTCTACCGGGACAGGGTTAGGTCACCCCTCCACTTT
>TRBJ2-3|TRBV11-2|TRBD2|NA
CASSLDQGLTDTQYF
TGTGCCAGCAGCTTAGATCAGGGACTAACCGATACGCAGTATTTT
>TRBJ1-2|TRBV5-6|NA|NA
CASSETKGNYGYTF
TGTGCCAGCAGCGAAACGAAGGGGAACTATGGCTACACCTTC
>TRBJ2-1|TRBV5-8|TRBD1|NA
CASSLGGQGLGEQFF
TGTGCCAGCAGCTTGGGGGGACAGGGCCTCGGTGAGCAGTTCTTC
>TRBJ2-1|TRBV5-4|NA|NA
CASSRKQSLEEQFF
TGTGCCAGCAGCCGGAAACAGTCTTTAGAAGAGCAGTTCTTC
>TRBJ2-5|TRBV5-1|NA|NA
CASSLASGVKTQYF
TGCGCCAGCAGCTTGGCCTCGGGGGTTAAGACCCAGTACTTC
>TRBJ2-6|TRBV9|NA|NA
CASSVGPRDSGANVLTF
TGTGCCAGCAGCGTAGGCCCGCGGGACTCTGGGGCCAACGTCCTGACTTTC
>TRBJ1-2|TRBV7-8|NA|NA
CASSSRGLGGSYGYTF
TGTGCCAGCAGCTCGAGGGGACTGGGAGGGAGCTATGGCTACACCTTC
>TRBJ1-1|TRBV30|TRBD1|few
CAGRTGGFTEAFF
TGTGCCGGTAGGACAGGGGGCTTCACTGAAGCTTTCTTT
>TRBJ2-7|TRBV7-9|TRBD2|NA
CASSLETSATEQYF
TGTGCCAGCAGCTTAGAGACTAGCGCTACAGAGCAGTACTTC
>TRBJ2-2|TRBV7-2|TRBD2|NA
CASSRDAGTSPGELFF
TGTGCCAGCAGCCGAGATGCCGGGACTAGCCCCGGGGAGCTGTTTTTT
>TRBJ1-1|TRBV2|NA|few
CASSVVRLGTEAFF
TGTGCCAGCAGTGTAGTGAGGCTGGGCACTGAAGCTTTCTTT
>TRBJ2-5|TRBV18|TRBD1|NA
CASSLDRGQETQYF
TGTGCCAGCTCACTAGACAGGGGTCAAGAGACCCAGTACTTC